These 25 T cell receptor beta chains came from one sample sequenced in a study of shared clonotypes between healthy human individuals. Method: immunoSEQ multiplex PCR; TCRdb's copy keeps in-frame clones and lacks some. The sample contains some 680,000 clones, 60% to 75% of which appear only once. Specimen: memory CD4+ T cells sorted from blood. Subset denoted: CD45RA-negative fraction. The receptors were sampled from a woman younger than 45 in good health.

Concerning this clone itself: The sample has other DNA sequences that encode this CDR3 too. This chain joins TRBV10-3 and TRBJ1-2; D may be TRBD1 (5 bases). Trimming took 2 bases from V and 2 from J, leaving 9 bases between them. The germline gives CDR1 ENHRY, CDR2 SYGVKD. The CDR3 has 14 residues. The CDR3 reads CAISERGENYGYTF. The CDR3 DNA sequence: TGTGCCATCAGTGAGCGGGGGGAGAACTATGGCTACACCTTC.

V gene TRBV7-2 combines with J gene TRBJ2-3; D possibly uses TRBD1 or TRBD2 (7 bases each). V was pared by 5 bases and J by 0 bases, with 15 bases between. CDR1 SGHTA and CDR2 FQGNSA come from the germline V gene. CDR3 length equals 16 residues. In DNA, the CDR3 is TGTGCCAGCAGCCAGGGGGGGAGCCTGAGCACAGATACGCAGTATTTT. Amino acids: CASSQGGSLSTDTQYF.

The V gene is TRBV6-1, the J gene TRBJ1-3; D is possibly TRBD1 (5 bases). The CDR3 length is 15 residues. CDR1 and CDR2 from the germline V gene are MNHNS and SASEGT. The V and J ends lost 1 base and 4 bases respectively, with 11 bases between them. This CDR3 reads CASSEGGGIGNTIYF. The CDR3 DNA reads TGTGCCAGCAGTGAAGGGGGGGGTATCGGAAACACCATATATTTT.

The chain uses TRBV19 and TRBJ2-2, with 10 nucleotides matching TRBD2. The CDR3 totals 15 residues. Germline V gene sequence: CDR1 LNHDA, CDR2 SQIVND (reference sequence). Trimming removed 8 bases from V and 6 bases from J; junction bases left unmatched: 9. The CDR3 DNA follows: TGTGCCAGTGGGAAAAGCGGGAGGGGGGCCGGGGAGCTGTTTTTT. Residues: CASGKSGRGAGELFF.

The V and J genes are TRBV28 and TRBJ1-5, with 9 bases fitting TRBD1. CDR1 MDHEN and CDR2 SYDVKM come from the germline V gene. The CDR3 has 18 amino acids. The V gene end was trimmed by 5 bases and the J gene end by 5 bases; junction bases not matched to a gene: 16. This chain's CDR3 is CASSGFGTGHFKDQPQHF. The CDR3 bases are TGTGCCAGCAGTGGATTCGGGACAGGGCATTTTAAGGATCAGCCCCAGCATTTT.

This chain connects TRBV6-1 to TRBJ1-1; no reliable D call. V lost 7 bases to trimming and J lost 3 bases, with 15 bases between them. This CDR3 is 14 amino acids long. The germline CDR1 and CDR2 sequences are MNHNS and SASEGT. The CDR3 spells CASKETGDYTEAFF. The CDR3 nucleotides read TGTGCCAGCAAAGAAACTGGAGATTACACTGAAGCTTTCTTT.

The rearrangement uses TRBV20-1 and TRBJ2-5; no clear D gene. Trimming removed 3 bases from V and 4 bases from J, with 6 bases in between. Germline CDR1 reads DFQATT; CDR2 reads SNEGSKA (reference sequence). The CDR3 runs 11 residues. In DNA, the CDR3 is TGCAGTGCTAGGGAGCTAGAGACCCAGTACTTC. Its translation: CSARELETQYF.

The rearrangement links TRBV6-1 to TRBJ2-2; 7 positions match TRBD2. CDR3 length: 15 amino acids. V trimming: 6 bases; J trimming: 6 bases; junction bases outside the gene matches: 10. Germline-derived CDR1 and CDR2 are MNHNS and SASEGT. The DNA of the CDR3 is TGTGCCAGCAGCGGAGGACCAGCGGGGTCCGGGGAGCTGTTTTTT. Protein: CASSGGPAGSGELFF.

There are many counts of this clone. At the DNA level, this CDR3 is encoded by other sequences in the same sample as well. The DNA for the CDR3 is TGTGCCAGCAGTCGGCCCAGGGCCGGTCAGCCCCAGCATTTT. Translating it yields CASSRPRAGQPQHF. The genes are TRBV28 and TRBJ1-5; a possible D gene is TRBD1 (5 bases). Trimming left V 5 bases short and J 6 bases short, with 14 bases between. Germline V gene sequence: CDR1 MDHEN, CDR2 SYDVKM. The CDR3 is 14 residues long.

The chain joins TRBV7-9 to TRBJ2-1; 9 bases are a match to TRBD1. Germline V gene sequence: CDR1 SEHNR, CDR2 FQNEAQ (reference sequence). V lost 2 bases, J lost 9 bases, and 8 bases stayed unmatched. The CDR3 totals 15 residues. The CDR3 DNA is TGTGCCAGCAGCTTAATGGGACAGGGAGGCGGTGAGCAGTTCTTC. Its translation: CASSLMGQGGGEQFF.

V gene TRBV5-1 combines with J gene TRBJ2-7; D remains unclear. Germline assignment: CDR1 SGHRS and CDR2 YFSETQ. V lost 0 bases and J lost 5, with 15 bases in between. CDR3 length: 15 residues. The CDR3: CASSLVMTSPNEQYF. The CDR3 DNA reads TGCGCCAGCAGCTTGGTCATGACCAGCCCTAACGAGCAGTACTTC.

The gene calls are TRBV7-2 and TRBJ1-4; 9 bases line up with TRBD1. From germline, CDR1 is SGHTA and CDR2 FQGNSA. The trim removed 4 bases at V and 8 bases at J, leaving 5 bases unmatched. CDR3 length equals 14 residues. The CDR3 sequence is CASSSGQGREKLFF. The CDR3 bases are TGTGCCAGCAGCTCCGGACAGGGGCGCGAAAAACTGTTTTTT.

This clone was detected a few times. The chain carries TRBV4-2 and TRBJ1-1, with a possible D match to TRBD1 (6 bases). Germline CDR1 and CDR2: LGHNA and YNFKEQ. The V end was cut by 2 bases, the J end by 5 bases, with 12 bases between. The length of the CDR3 is 14 residues. The chain's CDR3 is CASSQRTALTEAFF. CDR3 DNA: TGTGCCAGCAGCCAACGGACAGCCCTAACTGAAGCTTTCTTT.

The chain uses TRBV5-4 and TRBJ2-1; TRBD2 agrees at 10 bases. Germline values: CDR1 SGHNT, CDR2 YYREEE (reference sequence). This CDR3 comprises 14 residues. With V trimmed by 5 bases and J by 8 bases, 7 bases remained unmatched. The chain's CDR3 is CASRLASGSYEQFF. In nucleotides, the CDR3 is TGTGCCAGCAGACTGGCTAGCGGGAGCTATGAGCAGTTCTTC. The variable domain in full, completed from reference TRBV5-4 and TRBJ2-1, reads ETGVTQSPTHLIKTRGQQVTLRCSSQSGHNTVSWYQQALGQGPQFIFQYYREEENGRGNFPPRFSGLQFPNYSSELNVNALELDDSALYLCASRLASGSYEQFFGPGTRLTVL.

Only one count was recorded for this clone. The gene calls are TRBV4-1 and TRBJ1-5; 9 positions match TRBD1. CDR3 length equals 17 residues. Germline CDR1 reads MGHRA; CDR2 reads YSYEKL. V lost 1 base to trimming and J lost 2 bases; unmatched junction nucleotides: 6. The CDR3 DNA is TGCGCCAGCAGCCAAGCTACAGGGGGCTCCGGCAATCAGCCCCAGCATTTT. Its translation is CASSQATGGSGNQPQHF.

The chain uses TRBV6-6 and TRBJ2-7; the match to TRBD1 covers 7 bases. Germline-derived CDR1 and CDR2 are MNHNY and SVGAGI (reference sequence). V dropped 3 bases and J dropped 5; count of bases not matched to a gene: 10. The CDR3 extends over 15 amino acids. The CDR3 nucleotides are TGTGCCAGCAGTTATCCACCGTACAGGGGCCACGAGCAGTACTTC. Translating gives CASSYPPYRGHEQYF.

The chain is built from TRBV20-1 and TRBJ2-1; 8 nucleotides line up with TRBD2. Germline lookup yields CDR1 DFQATT and CDR2 SNEGSKA (reference sequence). The CDR3 runs to 11 residues. Trimming at V came to 4 bases and at J to 8 bases, leaving 1 base not matched to a gene. In nucleotides, the CDR3 is TGCAGTGCTACGACTAGCGATGAGCAGTTCTTC. Residues: CSATTSDEQFF.

This rearrangement joins TRBV14 to TRBJ2-2, with 8 positions matching TRBD1. Germline values: CDR1 SGHDN, CDR2 FVKESK. The V segment lost 4 bases and the J segment 1 base; nucleotides outside the gene matches: 2. The CDR3 spans 15 residues. As DNA, the CDR3 is TGTGCCAGCAGCCCGGGACAGGTGAACACCGGGGAGCTGTTTTTT. Amino acid sequence: CASSPGQVNTGELFF.

The rearrangement links TRBV27 to TRBJ1-2; 7 bases map to TRBD1. The CDR3 length is 16 residues. V lost 5 bases to trimming and J lost 5 bases; unmatched junction nucleotides: 14. Germline CDR1 is MNHEY and CDR2 is SMNVEV (reference sequence). The CDR3, as DNA: TGTGCCAGCAGTCCAGGGGGAGCGGGCCCTATATATGGCTACACCTTC. Residues: CASSPGGAGPIYGYTF.

This clone appeared a single time. The V and J genes are TRBV7-7 and TRBJ2-3; TRBD2 agrees at 9 bases. The CDR3 contains 16 residues. The germline CDR1 and CDR2 sequences are SSHAT and FNYEAQ (reference sequence). V gave up 4 bases and J gave up 0 bases; unmatched junction bases: 5. In nucleotides, the CDR3 is TGTGCCAGCAGCTCGGGGACTAGCTATAGCACAGATACGCAGTATTTT. Residues: CASSSGTSYSTDTQYF.

The chain joins TRBV29-1 to TRBJ1-4; no clear D. Germline CDR1 is SQVTM and CDR2 is ANQGSEA. CDR3 length equals 11 residues. V was pared by 6 bases and J by 7 bases, with 9 bases between. The CDR3, as DNA: TGCAGCGTCACAGAGAGTGAAAAACTGTTTTTT. Translated, it gives CSVTESEKLFF.

The CDR3 is CSVSPRRGDIQYF. The DNA for the CDR3 is TGCAGCGTCTCCCCACGGAGGGGAGACATTCAGTACTTC. The chain is built from TRBV29-1 and TRBJ2-4; tentative D call: TRBD2 (6 bases). The CDR3 is 13 residues long. Germline values: CDR1 SQVTM, CDR2 ANQGSEA. V lost 6 bases, J lost 8 bases, and 17 bases lay in between.

The CDR3 loop is CASNPRPGGEKLFF. CDR3 sequence (DNA): TGTGCCAGTAACCCTAGGCCAGGGGGAGAAAAACTGTTTTTT. V usage is TRBV19 and J usage is TRBJ1-4; 7 bases are shared with TRBD1. Losses at the gene ends were 7 bases for V and 8 bases for J; bases not matched to a gene: 10. There are 14 residues in the CDR3. CDR1 is LNHDA and CDR2 is SQIVND in the germline V gene (reference sequence).

The chain joins TRBV15 to TRBJ1-1; D is possibly TRBD1 (6 bases). The germline CDR1 and CDR2 sequences are LNHNV and YYDKDF (reference sequence). Between the trimmed V and J ends, which lost 1 base and 5 bases, there was a span of 17 bases. This CDR3 comprises 16 residues. The CDR3 DNA sequence: TGTGCCACCAGCAGAGGGGCTGGGGGGGCGCGGACTGAAGCTTTCTTT. Translation: CATSRGAGGARTEAFF.

The rearrangement joins TRBV20-1 to TRBJ2-7; D is unclear. Germline lookup yields CDR1 DFQATT and CDR2 SNEGSKA (reference sequence). Trimming cost V 6 bases and J 9 bases, with 15 bases left between them. This CDR3 spans 11 amino acids. The CDR3 loop reads CSAPLILGQYF. DNA of the CDR3: TGCAGTGCCCCCCTAATTCTAGGGCAGTACTTC.